This T cell receptor beta chain originates from a study of T cells after yellow fever vaccination. TCRdb ran MiXCR on the 5' RACE reads and lists one entry per CDR3 protein. The sample lists under 200,000 distinct CDR3 sequences, around 10% occurring once. Study-level results: A weaker secondary response peaked on day 5, the primary on day 15.

Concerning this clonotype itself: The antigen remains unidentified.

The germline V gene has CDR1 MGHDK and CDR2 SYGVNS. V was cut by 4 bases and J by 8 bases, with 6 bases left in between. The CDR3 sequence is 12 residues long. The sample consisted of CD8+ T cells sorted from PBMCs, taken 15 days after the yellow fever booster vaccination. This clonotype was obtained from a young man who received the YFV17D yellow fever vaccine. The rearrangement links TRBV25-1 to TRBJ1-6; possible D gene TRBD1, 5 bases. The CDR3 sequence: CASSVGDSPLHF. The DNA of the CDR3 is TGTGCCAGCAGTGTGGGGGATTCACCCCTCCACTTT.